This entry lists 6 T cell receptor beta chains sequenced from one sample in a study of cytomegalovirus exposure and HLA in healthy donors (dated by TCRdb to about 2017). The library came from the immunoSEQ multiplex PCR assay. TCRdb limited this immuneACCESS table to in-frame rearrangements with V and J called. A share of clones is missing; checked studies link under half to unresolved V genes, and the rest is unexplained. The sample profile shows more than 95,000 clones; 80% to 90% of them were found once. The ten most abundant clones make up 1.5% to 2% of the sample. Sequencing was done on a sample of PBMCs. The source is a woman younger than 30 in good health and CMV-seronegative.

The genes are TRBV9 and TRBJ2-1; TRBD2 matches 8 bases. The CDR3 is 15 residues long. V dropped 4 bases and J dropped 7; count of bases not matched to a gene: 10. Per germline, CDR1 SGDLS and CDR2 YYNGEE. The CDR3 protein is CASSLSGTSGNEQFF. CDR3 in DNA: TGTGCCAGCAGCCTTAGCGGGACTTCGGGGAATGAGCAGTTCTTC.

J is TRBJ1-1 and V is TRBV6-6; the D gene is possibly TRBD1 (5 bases). The CDR3 length is 13 residues. The V end was cut by 4 bases, the J end by 6 bases, with 12 bases between. Germline CDR1 reads MNHNY; CDR2 reads SVGAGI (reference sequence). The CDR3 sequence is CASSSTQGSEAFF. CDR3 coding DNA: TGTGCCAGCAGTTCTACGCAGGGCTCTGAAGCTTTCTTT.

With respect to this clone: Other DNA variants within this sample encode the same CDR3. This CDR3 reads CASSEGDSSYEQYF. The CDR3 region has the DNA TGTGCCAGCAGTGAGGGGGACAGCTCCTACGAGCAGTACTTC. The chain joins TRBV6-1 to TRBJ2-7; 7 positions match TRBD1. Trimming took 3 bases from V and 0 from J; bases not matched to a gene: 2. In germline, CDR1 is MNHNS, CDR2 SASEGT. CDR3 size: 14 residues.

V usage is TRBV5-4 and J usage is TRBJ2-6; D unresolved. The CDR3 loop spans 15 amino acids. V lost 2 bases and J 0 bases, leaving 6 bases between the germline ends. Germline V gene sequence: CDR1 SGHNT, CDR2 YYREEE (reference sequence). CDR3 in amino acids: CASSFPSSGANVLTF. In nucleotides, the CDR3 is TGTGCCAGCAGCTTCCCCAGCTCTGGGGCCAACGTCCTGACTTTC.

The rearrangement uses TRBV5-1 and TRBJ1-1; tentative D call: TRBD1 (6 bases). CDR1 is SGHRS and CDR2 is YFSETQ in the germline V gene. Trimming removed 4 bases at V and 11 bases at J, with 21 bases between. The CDR3 loop spans 14 amino acids. Here the CDR3 reads CASSPMGQRPGAFF. The CDR3 DNA sequence: TGCGCCAGCAGCCCGATGGGACAAAGGCCTGGGGCTTTCTTT.

This clone was observed a handful of times. The rearrangement links TRBV2 to TRBJ2-1; TRBD2 matches at 11 bases. The CDR3 consists of 14 residues. After removal of 8 bases from V and 4 bases from J, the junction contained 4 bases not matched to a gene. CDR1 and CDR2 (germline): SNHLY, FYNNEI. The CDR3 reads CASGGLAGYNEQFF. The CDR3 DNA reads TGTGCCAGCGGTGGACTAGCGGGTTACAATGAGCAGTTCTTC.